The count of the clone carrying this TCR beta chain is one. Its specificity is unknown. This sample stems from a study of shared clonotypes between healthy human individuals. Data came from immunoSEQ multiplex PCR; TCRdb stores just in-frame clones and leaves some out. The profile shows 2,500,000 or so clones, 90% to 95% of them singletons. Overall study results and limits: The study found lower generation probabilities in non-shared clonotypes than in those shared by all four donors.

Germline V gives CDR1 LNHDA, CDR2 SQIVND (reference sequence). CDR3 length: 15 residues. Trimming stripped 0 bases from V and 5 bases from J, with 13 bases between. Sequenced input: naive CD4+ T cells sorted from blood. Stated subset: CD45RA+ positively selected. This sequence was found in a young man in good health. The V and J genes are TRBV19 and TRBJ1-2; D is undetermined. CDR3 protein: CASSIDLAVGYGYTF. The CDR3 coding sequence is TGTGCCAGTAGTATAGATCTTGCTGTCGGATATGGCTACACCTTC.